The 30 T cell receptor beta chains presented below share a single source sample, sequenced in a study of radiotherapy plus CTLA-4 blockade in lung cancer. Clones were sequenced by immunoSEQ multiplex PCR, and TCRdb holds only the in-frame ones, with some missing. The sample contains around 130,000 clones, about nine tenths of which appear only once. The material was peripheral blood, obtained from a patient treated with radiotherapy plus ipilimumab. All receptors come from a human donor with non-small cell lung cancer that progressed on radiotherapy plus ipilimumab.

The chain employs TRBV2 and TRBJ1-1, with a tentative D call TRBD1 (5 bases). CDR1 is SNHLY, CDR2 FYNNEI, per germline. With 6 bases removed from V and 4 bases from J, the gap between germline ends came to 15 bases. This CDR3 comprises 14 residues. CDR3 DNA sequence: TGTGCCAGCAGGCAGCGGGGGATTCCCACTGAAGCTTTCTTT. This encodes CASRQRGIPTEAFF.

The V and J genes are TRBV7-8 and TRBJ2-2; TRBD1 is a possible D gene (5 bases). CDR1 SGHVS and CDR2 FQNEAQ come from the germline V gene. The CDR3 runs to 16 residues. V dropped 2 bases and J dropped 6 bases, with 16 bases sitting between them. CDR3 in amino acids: CASSLLVGRAPGELFF. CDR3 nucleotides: TGTGCCAGCAGCTTACTTGTAGGCAGGGCTCCCGGGGAGCTGTTTTTT. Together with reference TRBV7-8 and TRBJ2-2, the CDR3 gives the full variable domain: GAGVSQSPRYKVAKRGQDVALRCDPISGHVSLFWYQQALGQGPEFLTYFQNEAQLDKSGLPSDRFFAERPEGSVSTLKIQRTQQEDSAVYLCASSLLVGRAPGELFFGEGSRLTVL.

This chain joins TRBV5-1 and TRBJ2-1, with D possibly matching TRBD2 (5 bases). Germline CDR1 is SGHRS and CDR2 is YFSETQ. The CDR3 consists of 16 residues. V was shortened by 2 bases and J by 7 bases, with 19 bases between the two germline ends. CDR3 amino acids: CASSLEGAVPMNEQFF. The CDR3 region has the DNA TGCGCCAGCAGCTTAGAGGGAGCCGTACCCATGAATGAGCAGTTCTTC. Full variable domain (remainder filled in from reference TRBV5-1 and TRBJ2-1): KAGVTQTPRYLIKTRGQQVTLSCSPISGHRSVSWYQQTPGQGLQFLFEYFSETQRNKGNFPGRFSGRQFSNSRSEMNVSTLELGDSALYLCASSLEGAVPMNEQFFGPGTRLTVL.

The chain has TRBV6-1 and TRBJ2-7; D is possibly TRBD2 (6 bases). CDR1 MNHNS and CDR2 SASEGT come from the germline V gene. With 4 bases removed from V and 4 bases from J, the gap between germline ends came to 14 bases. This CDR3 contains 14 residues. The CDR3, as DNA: TGTGCCAGCAGTGGGGGCGGGATGTTTTACGAGCAGTACTTC. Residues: CASSGGGMFYEQYF.

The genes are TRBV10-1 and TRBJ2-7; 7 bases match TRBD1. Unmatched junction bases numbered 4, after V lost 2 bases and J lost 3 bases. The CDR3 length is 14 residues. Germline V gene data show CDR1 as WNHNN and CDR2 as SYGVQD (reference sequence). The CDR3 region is CASSEGQALYEQYF. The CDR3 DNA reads TGCGCCAGCAGTGAGGGACAGGCCCTCTACGAGCAGTACTTC.

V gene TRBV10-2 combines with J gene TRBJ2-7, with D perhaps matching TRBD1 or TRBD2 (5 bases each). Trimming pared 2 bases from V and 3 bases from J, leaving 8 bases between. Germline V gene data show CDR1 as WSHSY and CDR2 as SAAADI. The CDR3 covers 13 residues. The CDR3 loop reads CASSEGTIYEQYF. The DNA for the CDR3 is TGCGCCAGCAGTGAGGGGACCATCTACGAGCAGTACTTC.

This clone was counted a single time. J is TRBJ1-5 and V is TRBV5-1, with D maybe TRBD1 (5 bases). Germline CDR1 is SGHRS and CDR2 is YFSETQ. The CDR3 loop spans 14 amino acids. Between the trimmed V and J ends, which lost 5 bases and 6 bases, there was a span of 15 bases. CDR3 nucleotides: TGCGCCAGCAGGGCACTCAGGGATGGTCAGCCCCAGCATTTT. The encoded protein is CASRALRDGQPQHF.

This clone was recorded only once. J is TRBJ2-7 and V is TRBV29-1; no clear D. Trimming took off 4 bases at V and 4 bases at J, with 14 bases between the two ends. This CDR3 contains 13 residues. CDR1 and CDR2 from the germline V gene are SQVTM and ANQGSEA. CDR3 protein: CSVVIPAIYEQYF. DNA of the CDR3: TGCAGCGTTGTCATCCCTGCCATATACGAGCAGTACTTC.

The CDR3 here is CASSRDRVVREQYF. The CDR3 nucleotides are TGTGCCAGCAGTCGAGACAGGGTAGTACGGGAGCAGTACTTC. The chain employs TRBV28 and TRBJ2-7, with 7 bases that match TRBD1. The germline V gene has CDR1 MDHEN and CDR2 SYDVKM. The CDR3 spans 14 residues. The V and J ends lost 5 bases and 7 bases, in that order; junction bases with no gene match: 11.

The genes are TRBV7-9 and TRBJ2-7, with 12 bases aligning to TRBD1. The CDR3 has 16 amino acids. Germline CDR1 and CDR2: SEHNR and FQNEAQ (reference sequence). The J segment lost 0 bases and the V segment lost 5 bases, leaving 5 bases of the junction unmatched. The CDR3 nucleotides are TGTGCCAGCAGCCGGGGGACAGGGGGCCCCTCCTACGAGCAGTACTTC. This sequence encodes CASSRGTGGPSYEQYF.

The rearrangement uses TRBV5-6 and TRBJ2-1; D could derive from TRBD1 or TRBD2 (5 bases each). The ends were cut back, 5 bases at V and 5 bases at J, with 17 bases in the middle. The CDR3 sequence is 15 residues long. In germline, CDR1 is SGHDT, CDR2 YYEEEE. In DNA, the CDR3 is TGTGCCAGCAGAATTAGCGACAGAGATGACAATGAGCAGTTCTTC. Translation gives CASRISDRDDNEQFF. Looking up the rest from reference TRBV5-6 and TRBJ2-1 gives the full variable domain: DAGVTQSPTHLIKTRGQQVTLRCSPKSGHDTVSWYQQALGQGPQFIFQYYEEEERQRGNFPDRFSGHQFPNYSSELNVNALLLGDSALYLCASRISDRDDNEQFFGPGTRLTVL.

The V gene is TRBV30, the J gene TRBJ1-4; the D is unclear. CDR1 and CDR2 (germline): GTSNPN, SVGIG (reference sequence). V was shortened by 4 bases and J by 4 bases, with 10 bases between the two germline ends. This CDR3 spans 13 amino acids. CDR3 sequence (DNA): TGTGCCTGGACTGTACAGAATAATGAAAAACTGTTTTTT. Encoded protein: CAWTVQNNEKLFF.

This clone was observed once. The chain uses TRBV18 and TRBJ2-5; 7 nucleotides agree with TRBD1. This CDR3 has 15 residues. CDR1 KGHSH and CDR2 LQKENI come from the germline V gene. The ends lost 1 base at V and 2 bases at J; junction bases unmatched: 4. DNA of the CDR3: TGTGCCAGCTCACCACTCGGGACAGTGCAAGAGACCCAGTACTTC. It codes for CASSPLGTVQETQYF.

Here the CDR3 DNA reads TGCGCCAGCAGCCCGGGACAGGGATGGGAGACCCAGTACTTC. This sequence encodes CASSPGQGWETQYF. V is TRBV5-1 and J is TRBJ2-5, with 9 bases aligning to TRBD1. Germline V gives CDR1 SGHRS, CDR2 YFSETQ. The CDR3 runs 14 residues. V shed 4 bases, J shed 5 bases, and the junction held 6 bases outside the gene matches.

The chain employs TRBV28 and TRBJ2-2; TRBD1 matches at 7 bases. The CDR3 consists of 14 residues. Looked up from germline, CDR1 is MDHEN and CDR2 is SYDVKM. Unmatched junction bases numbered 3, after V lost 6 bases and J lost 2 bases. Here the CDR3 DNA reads TGTGCCAGCAGGGGACAGATAAACACCGGGGAGCTGTTTTTT. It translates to CASRGQINTGELFF.

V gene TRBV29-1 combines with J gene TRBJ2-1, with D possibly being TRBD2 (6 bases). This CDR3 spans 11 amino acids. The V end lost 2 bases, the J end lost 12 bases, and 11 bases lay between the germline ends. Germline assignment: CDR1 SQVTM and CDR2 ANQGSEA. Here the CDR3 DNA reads TGCAGCGTTGAACTCGGGCGGGGGCAGTTCTTC. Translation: CSVELGRGQFF.

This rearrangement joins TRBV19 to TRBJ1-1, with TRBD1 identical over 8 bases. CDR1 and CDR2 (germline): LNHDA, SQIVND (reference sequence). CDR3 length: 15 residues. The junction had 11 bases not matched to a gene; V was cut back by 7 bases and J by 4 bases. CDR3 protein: CASIRTGLSGTEAFF. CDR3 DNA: TGTGCCAGTATTCGGACAGGGTTGTCGGGCACTGAAGCTTTCTTT.

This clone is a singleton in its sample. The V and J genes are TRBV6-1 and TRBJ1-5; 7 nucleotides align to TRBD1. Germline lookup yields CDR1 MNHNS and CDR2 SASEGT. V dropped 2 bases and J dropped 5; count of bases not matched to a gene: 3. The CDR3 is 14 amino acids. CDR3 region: CASSERQGYQPQHF. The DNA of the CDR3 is TGTGCCAGCAGTGAACGACAGGGCTATCAGCCCCAGCATTTT.

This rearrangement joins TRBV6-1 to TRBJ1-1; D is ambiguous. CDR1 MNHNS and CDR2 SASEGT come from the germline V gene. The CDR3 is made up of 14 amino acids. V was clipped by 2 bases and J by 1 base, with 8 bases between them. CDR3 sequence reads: CASSEMPGNTEAFF. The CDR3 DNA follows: TGTGCCAGCAGTGAAATGCCAGGGAACACTGAAGCTTTCTTT.

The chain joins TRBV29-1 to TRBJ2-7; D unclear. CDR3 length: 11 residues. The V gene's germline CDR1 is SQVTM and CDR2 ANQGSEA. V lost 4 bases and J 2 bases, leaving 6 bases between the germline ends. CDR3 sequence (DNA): TGCAGCGTTGGAATAGCCTACGAGCAGTACTTC. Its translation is CSVGIAYEQYF.

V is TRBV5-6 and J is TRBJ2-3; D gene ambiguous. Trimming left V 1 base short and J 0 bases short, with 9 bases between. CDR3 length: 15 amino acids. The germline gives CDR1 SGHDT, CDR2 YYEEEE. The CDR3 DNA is TGTGCCAGCAGCTTGTTCCCGTCTAGCACAGATACGCAGTATTTT. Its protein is CASSLFPSSTDTQYF.

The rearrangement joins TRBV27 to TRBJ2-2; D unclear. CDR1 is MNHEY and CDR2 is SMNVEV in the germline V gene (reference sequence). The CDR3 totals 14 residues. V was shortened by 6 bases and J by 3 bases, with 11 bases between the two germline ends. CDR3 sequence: CASRKQVDTGELFF. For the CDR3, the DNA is TGTGCCAGCAGGAAACAAGTGGACACCGGGGAGCTGTTTTTT.

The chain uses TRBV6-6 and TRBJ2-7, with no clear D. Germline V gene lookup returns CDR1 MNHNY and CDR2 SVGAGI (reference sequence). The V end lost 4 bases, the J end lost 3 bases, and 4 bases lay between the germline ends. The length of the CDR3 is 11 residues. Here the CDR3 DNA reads TGTGCCAGCAGTTTTGTCTACGAGCAGTACTTC. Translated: CASSFVYEQYF.

The CDR3 region is CASSKGTSGSTYNEQFF. The CDR3 region has the DNA TGTGCCAGTAGTAAAGGGACTAGCGGGAGCACCTACAATGAGCAGTTCTTC. V usage is TRBV19 and J usage is TRBJ2-1; 14 nucleotides align to TRBD2. The CDR3 is made up of 17 amino acids. CDR1 LNHDA and CDR2 SQIVND come from the germline V gene (reference sequence). J was trimmed by 2 bases and V by 4 bases; bases with no gene match: 4.

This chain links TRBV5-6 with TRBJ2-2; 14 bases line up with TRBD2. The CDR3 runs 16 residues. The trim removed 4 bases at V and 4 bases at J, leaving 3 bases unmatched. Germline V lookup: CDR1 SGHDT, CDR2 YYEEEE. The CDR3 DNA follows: TGTGCCAGCAGCATGGGACTAGCGGGAGTCACCGGGGAGCTGTTTTTT. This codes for CASSMGLAGVTGELFF.

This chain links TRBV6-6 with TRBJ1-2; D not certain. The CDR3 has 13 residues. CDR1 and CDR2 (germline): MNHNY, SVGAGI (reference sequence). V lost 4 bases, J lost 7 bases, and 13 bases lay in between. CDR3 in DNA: TGTGCCAGCAGTTTCGCCCAGGAAAGTGGCTACACCTTC. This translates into CASSFAQESGYTF.

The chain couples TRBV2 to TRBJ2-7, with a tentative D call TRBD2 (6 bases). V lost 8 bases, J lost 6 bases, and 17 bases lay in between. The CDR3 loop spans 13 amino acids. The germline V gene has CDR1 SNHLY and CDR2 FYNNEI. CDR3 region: CASVLLADTEQYF. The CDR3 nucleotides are TGTGCCAGCGTGTTACTAGCCGACACCGAGCAGTACTTC.

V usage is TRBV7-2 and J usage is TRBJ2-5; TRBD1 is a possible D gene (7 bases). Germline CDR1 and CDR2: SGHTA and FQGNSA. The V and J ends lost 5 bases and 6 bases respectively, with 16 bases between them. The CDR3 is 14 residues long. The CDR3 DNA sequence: TGTGCCAGCAGCCTCCAGGGGGGCAAAAAGACCCAGTACTTC. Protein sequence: CASSLQGGKKTQYF.

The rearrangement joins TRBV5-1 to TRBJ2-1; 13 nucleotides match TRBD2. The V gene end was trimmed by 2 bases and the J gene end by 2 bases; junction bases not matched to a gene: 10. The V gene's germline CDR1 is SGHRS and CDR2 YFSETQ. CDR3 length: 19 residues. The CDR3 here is CASSFGTSGKAGAYNEQFF. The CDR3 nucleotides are TGCGCCAGCAGCTTCGGGACTAGCGGGAAGGCGGGCGCCTACAATGAGCAGTTCTTC.

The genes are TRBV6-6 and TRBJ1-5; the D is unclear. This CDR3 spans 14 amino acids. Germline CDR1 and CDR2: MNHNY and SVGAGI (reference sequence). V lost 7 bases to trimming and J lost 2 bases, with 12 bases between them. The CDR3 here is CASTPGGGNQPQHF. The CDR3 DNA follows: TGTGCCAGCACACCGGGTGGAGGCAATCAGCCCCAGCATTTT.